This entry concerns a single T cell receptor beta chain. CDR1 and CDR2 (germline): SGDLS, YYNGEE. The V gene end was trimmed by 3 bases and the J gene end by 5 bases; junction bases not matched to a gene: 11. CDR3 length: 16 residues. In the source study's methods: Amplified reference gene primers provided the basis for estimating nucleated cell counts. TCRdb's table, derived via immunoSEQ multiplex PCR, lists solely in-frame clones and lacks some. D and trimming were read from the DNA, whereas the V and J calls and clone size are those reported in that table. Of 50,000 to 70,000 clones listed, more than 70% are singletons. The data originate from a study of blood T cell repertoires in COVID-19.

Source material: peripheral blood. This chain joins TRBV9 and TRBJ2-3; TRBD2 matches 8 bases. This TCR was recovered from a man aged 60 to 75 with active or convalescent COVID-19. The CDR3 loop reads CASSARRDGGVDTQYF. CDR3 bases: TGTGCCAGCAGCGCCAGAAGAGACGGGGGGGTAGATACGCAGTATTTT.